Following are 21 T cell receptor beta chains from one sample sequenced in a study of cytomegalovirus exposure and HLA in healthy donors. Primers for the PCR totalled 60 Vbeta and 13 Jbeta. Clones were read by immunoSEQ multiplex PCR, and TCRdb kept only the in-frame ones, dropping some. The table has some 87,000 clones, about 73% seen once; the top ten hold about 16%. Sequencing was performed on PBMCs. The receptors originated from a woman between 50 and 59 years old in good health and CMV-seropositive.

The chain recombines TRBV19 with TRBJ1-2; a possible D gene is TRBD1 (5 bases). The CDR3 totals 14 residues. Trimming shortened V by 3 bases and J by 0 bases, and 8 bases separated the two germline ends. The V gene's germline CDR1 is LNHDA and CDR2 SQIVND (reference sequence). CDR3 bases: TGTGCCAGTAGTATTGACAGAACTAACTATGGCTACACCTTC. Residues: CASSIDRTNYGYTF. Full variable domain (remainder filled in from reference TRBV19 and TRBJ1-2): DGGITQSPKYLFRKEGQNVTLSCEQNLNHDAMYWYRQDPGQGLRLIYYSQIVNDFQKGDIAEGYSVSREKKESFPLTVTSAQKNPTAFYLCASSIDRTNYGYTFGSGTRLTVV.

The DNA of the CDR3 is TGTGCCAGCAGCTTCGGGACAGGGGGTACCTACGAGCAGTACTTC. Encoded protein: CASSFGTGGTYEQYF. The V call is TRBV5-5, the J call TRBJ2-7; 11 bases align to TRBD1. Germline CDR1 and CDR2: SGHKS and YYEKEE (reference sequence). Trimming took 2 bases from V and 2 from J; bases not matched to a gene: 3. CDR3 length equals 15 residues.

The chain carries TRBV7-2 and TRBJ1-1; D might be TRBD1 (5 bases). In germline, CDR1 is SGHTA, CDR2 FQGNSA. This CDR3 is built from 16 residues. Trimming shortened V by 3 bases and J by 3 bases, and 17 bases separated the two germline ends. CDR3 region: CASSFGRSDTYTEAFF. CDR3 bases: TGTGCCAGCAGCTTCGGACGATCGGACACCTACACTGAAGCTTTCTTT.

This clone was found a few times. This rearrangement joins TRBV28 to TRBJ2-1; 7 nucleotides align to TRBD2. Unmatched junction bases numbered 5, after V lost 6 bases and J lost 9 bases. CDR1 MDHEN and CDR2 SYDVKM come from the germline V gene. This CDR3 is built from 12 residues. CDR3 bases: TGTGCCAGCAGCCCCGAGCGGGGTGAGCAGTTCTTC. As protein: CASSPERGEQFF.

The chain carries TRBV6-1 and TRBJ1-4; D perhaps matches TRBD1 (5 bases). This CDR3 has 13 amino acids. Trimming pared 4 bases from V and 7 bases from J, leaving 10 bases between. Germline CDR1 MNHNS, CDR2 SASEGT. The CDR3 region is CASSGGRGEKLFF. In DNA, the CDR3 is TGTGCCAGCAGTGGCGGTAGGGGTGAAAAACTGTTTTTT.

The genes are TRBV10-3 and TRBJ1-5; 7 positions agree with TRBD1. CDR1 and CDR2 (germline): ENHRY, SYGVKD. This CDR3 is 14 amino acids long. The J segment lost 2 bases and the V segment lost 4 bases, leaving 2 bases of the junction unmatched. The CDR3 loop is CAISGDRGNQPQHF. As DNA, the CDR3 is TGTGCCATCAGTGGAGACAGGGGCAATCAGCCCCAGCATTTT.

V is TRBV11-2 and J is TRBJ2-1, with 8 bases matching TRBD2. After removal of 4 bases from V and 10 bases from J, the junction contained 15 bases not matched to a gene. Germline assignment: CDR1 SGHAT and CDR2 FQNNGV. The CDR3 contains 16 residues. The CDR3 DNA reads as TGTGCCAGCAGCTCTGTGCGGCTAGCGGGCCCTCGGGAGCAGTTCTTC. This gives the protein CASSSVRLAGPREQFF.

The CDR3 loop is CASSSGQEYYEQYF. The CDR3 DNA reads TGTGCCAGCAGTTCGGGACAGGAATACTACGAGCAGTACTTC. The chain has TRBV27 and TRBJ2-7, with 8 bases aligning to TRBD1. Germline V gene sequence: CDR1 MNHEY, CDR2 SMNVEV (reference sequence). V dropped 4 bases and J dropped 3; count of bases not matched to a gene: 5. CDR3 size: 14 residues.

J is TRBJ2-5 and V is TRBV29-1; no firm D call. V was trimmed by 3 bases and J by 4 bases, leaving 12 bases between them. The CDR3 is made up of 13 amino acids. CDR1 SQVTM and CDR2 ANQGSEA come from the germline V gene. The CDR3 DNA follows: TGCAGCGTTGACAAGAACCCAGTAGAGACCCAGTACTTC. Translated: CSVDKNPVETQYF.

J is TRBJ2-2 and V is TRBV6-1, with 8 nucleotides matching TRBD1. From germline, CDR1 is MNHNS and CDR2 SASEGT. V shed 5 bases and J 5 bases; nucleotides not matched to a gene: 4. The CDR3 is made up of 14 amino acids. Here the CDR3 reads CASSWTGTTGELFF. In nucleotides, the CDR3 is TGTGCCAGCAGTTGGACAGGGACTACCGGGGAGCTGTTTTTT.

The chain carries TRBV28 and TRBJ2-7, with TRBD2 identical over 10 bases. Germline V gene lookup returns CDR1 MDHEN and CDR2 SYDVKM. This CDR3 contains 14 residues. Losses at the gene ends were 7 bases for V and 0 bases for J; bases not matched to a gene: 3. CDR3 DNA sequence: TGTGCCAGCACCCCTAGCGGGAGCTCCTACGAGCAGTACTTC. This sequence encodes CASTPSGSSYEQYF.

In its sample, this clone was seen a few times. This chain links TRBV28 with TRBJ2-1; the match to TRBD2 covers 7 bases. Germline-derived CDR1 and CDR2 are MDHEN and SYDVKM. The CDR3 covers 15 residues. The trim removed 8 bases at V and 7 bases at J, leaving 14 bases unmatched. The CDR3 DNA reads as TGTGCCAGCCATTCGACCGGACTAGAGCCTAATGAGCAGTTCTTC. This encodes CASHSTGLEPNEQFF.

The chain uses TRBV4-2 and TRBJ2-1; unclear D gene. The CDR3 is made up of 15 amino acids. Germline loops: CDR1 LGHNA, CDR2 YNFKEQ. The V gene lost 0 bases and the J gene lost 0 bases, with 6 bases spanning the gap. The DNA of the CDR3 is TGTGCCAGCAGCCAAGATCTGTCCTCCTACAATGAGCAGTTCTTC. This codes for CASSQDLSSYNEQFF.

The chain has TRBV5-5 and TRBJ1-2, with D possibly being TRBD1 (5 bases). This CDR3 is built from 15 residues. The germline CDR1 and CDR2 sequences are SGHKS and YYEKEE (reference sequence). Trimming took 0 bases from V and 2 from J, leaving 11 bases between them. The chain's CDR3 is CASSLGGDLNYGYTF. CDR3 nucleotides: TGTGCCAGCAGCTTGGGGGGGGACCTCAACTATGGCTACACCTTC.

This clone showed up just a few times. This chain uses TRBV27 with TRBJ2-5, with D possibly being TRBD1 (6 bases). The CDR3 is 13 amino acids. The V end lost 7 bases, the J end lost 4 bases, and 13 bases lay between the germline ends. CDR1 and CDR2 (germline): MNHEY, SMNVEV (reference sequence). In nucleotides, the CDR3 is TGTGCCAGCACCAGGGGATTAGGAGAGACCCAGTACTTC. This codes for CASTRGLGETQYF.

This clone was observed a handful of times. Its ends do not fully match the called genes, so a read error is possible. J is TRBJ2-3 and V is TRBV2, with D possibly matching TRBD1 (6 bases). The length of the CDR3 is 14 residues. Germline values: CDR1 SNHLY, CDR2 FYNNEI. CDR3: CASNNRDTRDPQYF. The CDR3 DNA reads TGTGCCAGCAACAACCGGGACACACGAGATCCGCAGTATTTT. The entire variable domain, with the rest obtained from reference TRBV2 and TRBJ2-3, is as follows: EPEVTQTPSHQVTQMGQEVILRCVPISNHLYFYWYRQILGQKVEFLVSFYNNEISEKSEIFDDQFSVERPDGSNFTLKIRSTKLEDSAMYFCASNNRDTRDPQYFGPGTRLTVL.

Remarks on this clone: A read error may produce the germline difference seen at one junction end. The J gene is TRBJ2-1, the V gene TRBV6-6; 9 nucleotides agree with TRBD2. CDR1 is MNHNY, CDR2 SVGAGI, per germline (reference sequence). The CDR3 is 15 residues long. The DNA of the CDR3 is TGTGCCCGCAGCCTTCCCGGGACTAGCCTTCGGGAGCAGTTCTTC. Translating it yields CARSLPGTSLREQFF.

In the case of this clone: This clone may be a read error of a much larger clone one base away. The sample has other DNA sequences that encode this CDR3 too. The CDR3 is CASSLSAGGPYEQYF. CDR3 bases: TGCGCCAGCAGCCTATCAGCGGGAGGCCCATACGAGCAGTACTTC. This chain links TRBV4-1 with TRBJ2-7; 9 bases fit TRBD2. Germline CDR1 is MGHRA and CDR2 is YSYEKL. V was pared by 4 bases and J by 4 bases, with 8 bases of the junction left unmatched. The CDR3 sequence is 15 residues long.

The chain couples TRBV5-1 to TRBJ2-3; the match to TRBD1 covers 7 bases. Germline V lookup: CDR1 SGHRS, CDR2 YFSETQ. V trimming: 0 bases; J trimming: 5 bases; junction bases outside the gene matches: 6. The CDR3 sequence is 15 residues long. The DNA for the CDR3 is TGCGCCAGCAGCTTGGACAGGGGAGTTGTAGATACGCAGTATTTT. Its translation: CASSLDRGVVDTQYF.

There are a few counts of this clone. CDR3 sequence: CASSLALLGTGSPRRNTGELFF. For the CDR3, the DNA is TGCGCCAGCAGCTTGGCCCTCCTTGGGACAGGGTCTCCGCGGCGGAACACCGGGGAGCTGTTTTTT. The J gene is TRBJ2-2, the V gene TRBV5-1; 9 bases map to TRBD1. This CDR3 is 22 amino acids long. V shed 0 bases, J shed 1 base, and the junction held 19 bases outside the gene matches. In germline, CDR1 is SGHRS, CDR2 YFSETQ.

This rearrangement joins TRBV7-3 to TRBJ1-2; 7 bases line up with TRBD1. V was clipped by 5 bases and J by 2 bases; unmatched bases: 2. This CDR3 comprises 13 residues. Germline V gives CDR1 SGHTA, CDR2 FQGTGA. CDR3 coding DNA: TGTGCCAGCAGCACGACAGGGAACTATGGCTACACCTTC. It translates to CASSTTGNYGYTF.